A single T cell receptor (beta chain) is shown here with its context. The data were obtained in a study of cytomegalovirus exposure and HLA in healthy donors. PCR primers comprised 60 Vbeta and 13 Jbeta primers. Assay: immunoSEQ multiplex PCR; the TCRdb copy retains only in-frame clones and omits some. The sample lists tens of thousands of clones; around 59% were seen once. The V gene lost 4 bases and the J gene lost 7 bases, with 16 bases spanning the gap. Germline CDR1 and CDR2: ENHRY and SYGVKD. CDR3 length: 15 residues. The sequencing input was PBMCs. The chain carries TRBV10-3 and TRBJ2-2; D not resolved. The clonotype comes from a human donor in good health. The CDR3 DNA reads as TGTGCCATCAGTGGCCCCCTCGAGTTTGGCGGGGAGCTGTTTTTT. Translated, it gives CAISGPLEFGGELFF.